The rows below give T cell receptor beta chains drawn from one sample of a study of T cell responses to AZD1222 COVID-19 vaccine. Produced via immunoSEQ multiplex PCR; TCRdb's table is partial and in-frame only. Seen here are 100,000 to 150,000 clones, roughly 90% observed once, and the top ten hold roughly 1.6%. The sample was peripheral blood, taken on day 0 of AZD1222 vaccination. The receptors shown here come from an adult in good health. Each CDR3 is given with its conserved first and last residue. A D gene is named only where the DNA matches it firmly. For some rows the clone size is stated as once, few or many, or as a class when expanded; others skip it.

j_call v_call clone_size d_call cdr3_nt cdr3_aa
TRBJ1-3 TRBV29-1 NA NA TGCAGCGCCCTCGGGAGGGTTGGAAACACCATATATTTT CSALGRVGNTIYF
TRBJ1-5 TRBV24-1 NA TRBD1 TGTGCCACCAGTAAAAGAGGGACAGATAATCAGCCCCAGCATTTT CATSKRGTDNQPQHF
TRBJ1-1 TRBV6-5 NA NA TGTGCCACCGTTTGGGGTTTCCGTGAAGCTTTCTTT CATVWGFREAFF
TRBJ2-6 TRBV14 NA TRBD2 TGTGCCAGCAGCCAAGGTCCAGCGGGAGGTGGGGCCAACGTCCTGACTTTC CASSQGPAGGGANVLTF
TRBJ2-2 TRBV9 NA NA TGTGCCAGCAGTCTGAACACCGGGGAGCTGTTTTTT CASSLNTGELFF
TRBJ1-1 TRBV27 NA TRBD1 TGTGCCAGCAGTTTTTCGGGGACAGGGCGAGCAGCTTTCTTT CASSFSGTGRAAFF
TRBJ2-7 TRBV11-2 NA TRBD1 TGTGCCAGCAGCGCAAGGTTAGGACAGGGTGGCTACGAGCAGTACTTC CASSARLGQGGYEQYF
TRBJ1-5 TRBV19 NA NA TGTGCCAGTAGTATAATAGGGAATAGCAATCAGCCCCAGCATTTT CASSIIGNSNQPQHF
TRBJ1-2 TRBV18 NA TRBD1 TGTGCCAGCTCACCAAGAACAGGGGATCGTGGCTACACCTTC CASSPRTGDRGYTF
TRBJ2-7 TRBV6-1 NA NA TGTGCCAGCAGTGAAGGGCGAAGGCCTCGGGCCTACGAGCAGTACTTC CASSEGRRPRAYEQYF
TRBJ2-5 TRBV27 few NA TGTGCCAGCAGTTTTGCCGGATTAGCGGCGGTAGGAGAGACCCAGTACTTC CASSFAGLAAVGETQYF
TRBJ2-7 TRBV7-9 NA TRBD1 TGTGCCAGCAGCTTGGGACAGGGGGTCTCCTACGAGCAGTACTTC CASSLGQGVSYEQYF
TRBJ1-4 TRBV6-5 NA TRBD1 TGTGCCAGCACCAACCCGGGACAGGCAAATGAAAAACTGTTTTTT CASTNPGQANEKLFF
TRBJ1-3 TRBV6-1 NA NA TGTGCCAGCAGTGAAGTCGGAAACACCATATATTTT CASSEVGNTIYF
TRBJ2-5 TRBV25-1 NA NA TGTGCCAGCAGTGAAAGGCTTCAAGAGACCCAGTACTTC CASSERLQETQYF
TRBJ1-1 TRBV3-1/TRBV3-2 few NA TGTGCCAGCAGCTATGGGGCCAGTGAAGCTTTCTTT CASSYGASEAFF
TRBJ2-7 TRBV11-3 few TRBD1 TGTGCCAGCAGCAAAGGGACAGGGGGCTACGAGCAGTACTTC CASSKGTGGYEQYF
TRBJ2-7 TRBV7-3 once NA TGTGCCAGCAGCTTAACCGGGACACGGAACTACGAGCAGTACTTC CASSLTGTRNYEQYF
TRBJ2-7 TRBV7-3 NA NA TGTGCCAGCAGCTTGGGGCAGAAAGGCTCCTACGAGCAGTACTTC CASSLGQKGSYEQYF
TRBJ1-3 TRBV7-2 NA NA TGTGCCAGCAGCTTAGTCCCGGAAGGAAACACCATATATTTT CASSLVPEGNTIYF
TRBJ2-2 TRBV9 NA TRBD2 TGTGCCAGCAGCGCCGATCTGGGACTACCTTCCAACACCGGGGAGCTGTTTTTT CASSADLGLPSNTGELFF
TRBJ2-2 TRBV6-4 NA TRBD2 TGTGCCAGCAGTCGTATAGCGGGGAACACCGGGGAGCTGTTTTTT CASSRIAGNTGELFF
TRBJ1-1 TRBV5-1 once TRBD1 TGCGCCAGCAGCTTACTACAGGGGTCGGCCACTGAAGCTTTCTTT CASSLLQGSATEAFF
TRBJ1-4 TRBV11-1 NA NA TGTGCCAGCAGCCTCTGGGACCGCGGTAATGAAAAACTGTTTTTT CASSLWDRGNEKLFF
TRBJ1-1 TRBV19 NA NA TGTGCCAGCCACGGCGGGAACACTGAAGCTTTCTTT CASHGGNTEAFF
TRBJ1-1 TRBV19 NA TRBD1 TGTGCCAGTAGTACACAGGGGCGGCATGGGAACACTGAAGCTTTCTTT CASSTQGRHGNTEAFF
TRBJ1-2 TRBV24-1 NA NA TGTGCCACCAGTCCCTCCCTGGGGTATGGCTACACCTTC CATSPSLGYGYTF
TRBJ2-6 TRBV29-1 NA NA TGCAGCGTTGGAAGCTCAGGGGCTGGGGCCAACGTCCTGACTTTC CSVGSSGAGANVLTF
TRBJ2-5 TRBV7-9 NA TRBD2 TGTGCCAGCAGCTTAGGACTAGCGGGTATGATTGGCCAAGAGACCCAGTACTTC CASSLGLAGMIGQETQYF
TRBJ1-2 TRBV6-1 NA TRBD1 TGTGCCAGCAGTGGACAGGGGCCCGGATCTAACTATGGCTACACCTTC CASSGQGPGSNYGYTF
TRBJ1-4 TRBV19 large TRBD1 TGTGCCAGTAGATCCAGCACAGGGGATAGTGAAAAACTGTTTTTT CASRSSTGDSEKLFF
TRBJ2-3 TRBV10-3 NA NA TGTGCCATCAGTGTGAGGGTAGCGGATCCTAGCACAGATACGCAGTATTTT CAISVRVADPSTDTQYF
TRBJ1-1 TRBV6-5 few NA TGTGCCAGCAGTCCCCACGTTTGGGAGGTTGAAGCTTTCTTT CASSPHVWEVEAFF
TRBJ2-1 TRBV24-1 NA TRBD1 TGTGCCACCAGTGCTGTACGGGACAGCTTAAATGAGCAGTTCTTC CATSAVRDSLNEQFF
TRBJ2-1 TRBV6-1 NA NA TGTGCCAGCAGTGAATTAAGTAGCTACAATGAGCAGTTCTTC CASSELSSYNEQFF
TRBJ2-7 TRBV5-8 NA NA TGTGCCAGCAGCTTGCGATGGGACCCGTCCTACGAGCAGTACTTC CASSLRWDPSYEQYF
TRBJ1-2 TRBV28 NA NA TGTGCCAGCAGTTTGAGGGTAGTTGACTATGGCTACACCTTC CASSLRVVDYGYTF
TRBJ1-2 TRBV19 NA NA TGTGCCAGTAAGGACCCCCCCGGACAGCGAGAAATGAGTGGCTACACCTTC CASKDPPGQREMSGYTF
TRBJ2-5 TRBV5-8 NA NA TGTGCCAGCAGCTTGGCCGAAGAGACCCAGTACTTC CASSLAEETQYF
TRBJ1-5 TRBV7-2 NA NA TGTGCCAGCAGCTTAGTGTCAGGGAGCAATCAGCCCCAGCATTTT CASSLVSGSNQPQHF
TRBJ2-7 TRBV6-2/TRBV6-3 NA NA TGTGCCAGCAGTCTACTAGATTCAAACGAGCAGTACTTC CASSLLDSNEQYF
TRBJ2-1 TRBV6-5 NA NA TGTGCCAGCAGTTACTTGGGATCAAATGAGCAGTTCTTC CASSYLGSNEQFF
TRBJ2-3 TRBV25-1 NA TRBD1 TGTGCCAGCAGCGGGACAGGCACAGATACGCAGTATTTT CASSGTGTDTQYF
TRBJ1-6 TRBV28 few NA TGTGCCAGCAGTTTGTCGGTTTTTGGATCACCCCTCCACTTT CASSLSVFGSPLHF
TRBJ2-7 TRBV3-1/TRBV3-2 once NA TGTGCCAGCAGCCAAGAATACAACTACGAGCAGTACTTC CASSQEYNYEQYF
TRBJ2-1 TRBV5-4 NA TRBD1 TGTGCCAGCAGCAACCCCCGGCAGGGGGCCTACAATGAGCAGTTCTTC CASSNPRQGAYNEQFF
TRBJ2-7 TRBV6-5 NA TRBD1 TGTGCCAGCAGGAGCCGGGACAGGCGCTACGAGCAGTACTTC CASRSRDRRYEQYF
TRBJ1-2 TRBV7-7 NA NA TGTGCTAGCAGCTGGAAAAGGGGCTCACTCTCTAACTATGGCTACACCTTC CASSWKRGSLSNYGYTF
TRBJ2-6 TRBV19 NA NA TGTGCCAGTAGTCTGCACAGGGCTGGGGCCAACGTCCTGACTTTC CASSLHRAGANVLTF
TRBJ1-3 TRBV9 once NA TGTGCCAGCGGCCCTTGGGGAGACTCTGGAAACACCATATATTTT CASGPWGDSGNTIYF
TRBJ2-7 TRBV5-1 NA NA TGCGCCAGCAGACTATCTTCGGCCTACGAGCAGTACTTC CASRLSSAYEQYF
TRBJ2-3 TRBV5-4 NA TRBD2 TGTGCCAGCAGCTTAGGACTAGCGGGAGCCGTAGATACGCAGTATTTT CASSLGLAGAVDTQYF
TRBJ1-2 TRBV7-2 NA NA TGTGCCAGCAGCCACGAGGGATACCAAGCTAACTATGGCTACACCTTC CASSHEGYQANYGYTF
TRBJ2-7 TRBV3-1/TRBV3-2 NA TRBD1 TGTGCCAGCAGACCGACCGGGACAGACTACGAGCAGTACTTC CASRPTGTDYEQYF
TRBJ2-4 TRBV12-3/TRBV12-4 NA NA TGTGCCAGCAGTTTTTCGGGGGAAAACATTCAGTACTTC CASSFSGENIQYF
TRBJ2-3 TRBV7-3 NA NA TGTGCCAGCAGCTTAACTAGCGCCCACACAGATACGCAGTATTTT CASSLTSAHTDTQYF
TRBJ1-2 TRBV2 NA NA TGTGCCACCTCGAGGGGGACGGGCTATGGCTACACCTTC CATSRGTGYGYTF